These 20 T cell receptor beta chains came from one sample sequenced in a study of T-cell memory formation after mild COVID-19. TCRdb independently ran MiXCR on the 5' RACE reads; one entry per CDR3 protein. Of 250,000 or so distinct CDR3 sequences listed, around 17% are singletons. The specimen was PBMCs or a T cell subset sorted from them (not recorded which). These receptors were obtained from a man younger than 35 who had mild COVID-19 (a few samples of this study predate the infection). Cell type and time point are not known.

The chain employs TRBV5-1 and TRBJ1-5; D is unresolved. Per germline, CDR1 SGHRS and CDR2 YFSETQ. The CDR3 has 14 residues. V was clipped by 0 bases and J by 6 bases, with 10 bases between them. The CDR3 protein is CASSLDGISQPQHF. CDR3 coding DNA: TGCGCCAGCAGCTTGGACGGGATATCTCAGCCCCAGCATTTT.

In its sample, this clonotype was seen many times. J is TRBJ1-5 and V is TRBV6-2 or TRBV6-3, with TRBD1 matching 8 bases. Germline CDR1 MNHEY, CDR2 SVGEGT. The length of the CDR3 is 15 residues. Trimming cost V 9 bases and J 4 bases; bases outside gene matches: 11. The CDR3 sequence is CASLGQGRGNQPQHF. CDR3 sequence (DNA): TGTGCCAGTCTCGGACAGGGCCGAGGTAATCAGCCCCAGCATTTT.

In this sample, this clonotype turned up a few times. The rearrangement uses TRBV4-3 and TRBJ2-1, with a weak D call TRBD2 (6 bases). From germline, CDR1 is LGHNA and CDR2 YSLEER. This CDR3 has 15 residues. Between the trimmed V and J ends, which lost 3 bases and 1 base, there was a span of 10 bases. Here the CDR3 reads CASSHAGRSYNEQFF. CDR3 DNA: TGCGCCAGCAGCCACGCGGGACGGTCCTACAATGAGCAGTTCTTC.

CDR3 amino acids: CASSLVRGEDQETQYF. Here the CDR3 DNA reads TGTGCCAGCAGCTTGGTCCGGGGGGAAGACCAAGAGACCCAGTACTTC. The chain is built from TRBV5-6 and TRBJ2-5, with 7 bases aligning to TRBD2. Losses at the gene ends were 0 bases for V and 0 bases for J; bases not matched to a gene: 5. The CDR3 runs to 16 residues. The V gene's germline CDR1 is SGHDT and CDR2 YYEEEE.

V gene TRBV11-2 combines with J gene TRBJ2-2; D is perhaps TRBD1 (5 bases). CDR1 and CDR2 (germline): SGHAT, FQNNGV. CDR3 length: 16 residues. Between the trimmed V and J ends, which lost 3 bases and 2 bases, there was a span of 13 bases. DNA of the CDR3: TGTGCCAGCAGCTTTTCCGGCCAGGGAAACACCGGGGAGCTGTTTTTT. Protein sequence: CASSFSGQGNTGELFF.

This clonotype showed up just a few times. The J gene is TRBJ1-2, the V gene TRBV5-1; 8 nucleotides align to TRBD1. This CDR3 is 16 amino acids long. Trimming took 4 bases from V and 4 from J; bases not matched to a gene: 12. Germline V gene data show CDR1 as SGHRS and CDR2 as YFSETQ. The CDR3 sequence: CASSPRTGPSSYGYTF. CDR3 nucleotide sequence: TGCGCCAGCAGCCCTAGGACAGGGCCCAGCTCCTATGGCTACACCTTC.

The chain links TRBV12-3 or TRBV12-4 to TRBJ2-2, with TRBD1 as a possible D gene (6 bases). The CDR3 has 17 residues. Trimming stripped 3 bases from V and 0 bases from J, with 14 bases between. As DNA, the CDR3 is TGTGCCAGCAGTTTGGGCAGGGGAAGGGCGAACACCGGGGAGCTGTTTTTT. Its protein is CASSLGRGRANTGELFF.

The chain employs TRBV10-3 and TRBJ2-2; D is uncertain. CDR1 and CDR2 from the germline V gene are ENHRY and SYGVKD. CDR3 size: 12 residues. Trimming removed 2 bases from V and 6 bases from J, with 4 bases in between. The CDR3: CAISERAGELFF. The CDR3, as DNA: TGTGCCATCAGTGAGAGGGCCGGGGAGCTGTTTTTT.

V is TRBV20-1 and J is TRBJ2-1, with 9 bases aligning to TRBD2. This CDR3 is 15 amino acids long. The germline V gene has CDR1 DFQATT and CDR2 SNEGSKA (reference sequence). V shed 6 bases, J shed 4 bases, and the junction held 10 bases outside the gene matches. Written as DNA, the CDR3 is TGCAGTGCAGGGGAGCGGGGGGCGTATTACAATGAGCAGTTCTTC. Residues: CSAGERGAYYNEQFF.

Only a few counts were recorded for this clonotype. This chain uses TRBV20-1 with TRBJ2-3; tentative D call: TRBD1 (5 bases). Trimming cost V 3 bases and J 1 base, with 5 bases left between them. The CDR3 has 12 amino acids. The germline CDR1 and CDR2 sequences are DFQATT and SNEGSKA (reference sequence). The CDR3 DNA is TGCAGTGCTAGCAGGGGCACAGATACGCAGTATTTT. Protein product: CSASRGTDTQYF.

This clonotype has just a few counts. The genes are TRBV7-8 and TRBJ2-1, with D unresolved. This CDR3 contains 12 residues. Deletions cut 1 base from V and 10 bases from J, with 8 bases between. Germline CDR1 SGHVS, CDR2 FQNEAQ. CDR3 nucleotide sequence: TGTGCCAGCAGCTTAGGGGCGAGAGAGCAGTTCTTC. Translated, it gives CASSLGAREQFF.

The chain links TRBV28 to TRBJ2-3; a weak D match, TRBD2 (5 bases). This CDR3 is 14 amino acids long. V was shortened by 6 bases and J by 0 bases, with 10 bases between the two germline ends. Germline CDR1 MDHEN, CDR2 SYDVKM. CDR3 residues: CASRRTGSTDTQYF. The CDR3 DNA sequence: TGTGCCAGCAGGAGGACGGGAAGCACAGATACGCAGTATTTT.

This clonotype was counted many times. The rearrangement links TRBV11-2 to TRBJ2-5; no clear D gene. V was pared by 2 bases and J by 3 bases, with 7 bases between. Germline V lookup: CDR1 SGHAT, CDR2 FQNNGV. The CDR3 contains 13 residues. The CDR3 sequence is CASSLQIEETQYF. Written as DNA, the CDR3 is TGTGCCAGCAGCTTACAGATTGAAGAGACCCAGTACTTC.

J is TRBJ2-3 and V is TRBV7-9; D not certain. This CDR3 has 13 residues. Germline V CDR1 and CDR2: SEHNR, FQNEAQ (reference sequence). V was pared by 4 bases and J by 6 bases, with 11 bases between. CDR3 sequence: CASSSTNSDTQYF. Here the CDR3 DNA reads TGTGCCAGCAGCTCAACGAATTCGGATACGCAGTATTTT.

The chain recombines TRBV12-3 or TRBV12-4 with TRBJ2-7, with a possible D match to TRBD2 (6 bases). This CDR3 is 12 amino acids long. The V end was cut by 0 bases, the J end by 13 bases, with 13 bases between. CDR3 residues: CASSLALGEAYF. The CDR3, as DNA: TGTGCCAGCAGTTTAGCGCTGGGGGAGGCTTACTTC.

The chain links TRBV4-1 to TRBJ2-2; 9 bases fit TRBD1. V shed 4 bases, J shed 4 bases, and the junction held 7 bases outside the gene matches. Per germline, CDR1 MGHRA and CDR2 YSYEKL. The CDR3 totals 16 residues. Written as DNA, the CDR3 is TGCGCCAGCAGCCCTTGGACAGGGGCGGGCACCGGGGAGCTGTTTTTT. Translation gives CASSPWTGAGTGELFF.

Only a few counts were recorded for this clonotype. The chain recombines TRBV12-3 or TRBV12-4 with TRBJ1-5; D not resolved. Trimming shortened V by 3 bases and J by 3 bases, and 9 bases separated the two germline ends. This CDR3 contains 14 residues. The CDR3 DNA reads TGTGCCAGCAGTTTTGATAGGTTCAATCAGCCCCAGCATTTT. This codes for CASSFDRFNQPQHF.

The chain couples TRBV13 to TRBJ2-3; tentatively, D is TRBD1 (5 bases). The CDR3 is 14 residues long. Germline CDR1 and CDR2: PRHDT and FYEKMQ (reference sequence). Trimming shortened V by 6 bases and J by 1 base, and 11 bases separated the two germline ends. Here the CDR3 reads CASRKGLGTDTQYF. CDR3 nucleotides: TGTGCCAGCAGAAAGGGGCTAGGCACAGATACGCAGTATTTT. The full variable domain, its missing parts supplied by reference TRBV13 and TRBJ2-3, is AAGVIQSPRHLIKEKRETATLKCYPIPRHDTVYWYQQGPGQDPQFLISFYEKMQSDKGSIPDRFSAQQFSDYHSELNMSSLELGDSALYFCASRKGLGTDTQYFGPGTRLTVL.

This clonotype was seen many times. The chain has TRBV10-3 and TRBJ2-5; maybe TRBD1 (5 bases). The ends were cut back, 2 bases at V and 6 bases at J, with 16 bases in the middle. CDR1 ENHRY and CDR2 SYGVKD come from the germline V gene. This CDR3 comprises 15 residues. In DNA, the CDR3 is TGTGCCATCAGTGAGGTTGAGCAGGGAAAAAAGACCCAGTACTTC. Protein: CAISEVEQGKKTQYF.

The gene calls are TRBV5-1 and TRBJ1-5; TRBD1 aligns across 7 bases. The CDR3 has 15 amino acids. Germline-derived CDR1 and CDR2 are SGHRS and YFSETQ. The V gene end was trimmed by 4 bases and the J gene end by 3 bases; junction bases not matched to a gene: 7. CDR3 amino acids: CASSPGTVNNQPQHF. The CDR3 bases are TGCGCCAGCAGCCCGGGGACAGTGAACAATCAGCCCCAGCATTTT.